This T cell receptor beta chain was retrieved from a study of shared clonotypes between healthy human individuals (dated by TCRdb to 2020 to 2021). Background on the whole study: Three men and a couple of women, aged 18 to 49 years, made up the cohort. To estimate repertoire size and how much clonotypes are shared between individuals, the study performed deep sequencing of blood TCR repertoires from five healthy adults. To increase sequencing depth and limit assay-specific biases, different laboratories used diverse techniques to prepare libraries and sequence TCR repertoires. Between about 0.8 and 8.9 billion PBMCs per donor were obtained by leukapheresis. For each donor, three plates each were used for CD4 naive and CD4 memory, two plates were used for CD8 naive, and one plate was used for CD8 memory. Overall results and qualifications from the work: The small number of donors limited the genetic and exposure-history diversity represented. Sharing across a handful of donors was observed for roughly 5.4% of naive CD4, under 4% of naive CD8, 2.3% of memory CD4, and around 0.42% of memory CD8 clonotypes. Only blood was sampled, and tissue TCR repertoires likely differ from those in blood. Rarefaction of sorted-subset datasets indicated incomplete sequencing despite the large sequencing depth. Based on pairwise subsampling, the degree of clonotype sharing among donors was expected to be affected by sequencing depth. Larger estimated clonotype richness was generally found for naive subsets than for memory subsets. Compared with non-shared clonotypes, the clonotypes found in all four sorted-subset donors had higher generation probabilities.

A word on this clone: There is no known antigen for this receptor. No much larger clone exists at a distance of one base, and base qualities are not known.

Using the deep immunoSEQ assay, TCR CDR3 regions were amplified from genomic DNA by multiplex PCR. Genomic DNA extracted from each cell subset was distributed evenly over all wells of several immunoSEQ 96-well plates, and each plate served as one replicate. For sorted subsets, each replicate PCR was loaded with roughly 0.2 ug genomic DNA, equivalent to some 27,000 T cell genomes. Purified libraries were quantified with a Qubit 3.0 fluorometer, sized on a Bioanalyzer 2100, and re-quantified with the KAPA Library Quantification kit. A separate single-read 150-cycle Illumina NextSeq 550 flow cell was used to sequence each immunoSEQ 96-well plate. Concerning the study's data processing: Because the immunoSEQ output held only junctional sequences and lacked quality scores, the filtering could not match the filtering applied to full-length reads. Sequences were annotated with PyIR, a Python wrapper for IgBLAST v1.9, and V/J genes and CDR3 were assigned using IMGT germline references. Any read was removed if the V/J assignment was weak (E-value above 1e-6), the CDR3 was missing, or the read contained stop codons, out-of-frame junctions, or ambiguous translated residues. A V3J clonotype was defined by an identical inferred V gene, J gene, and CDR3 amino acid sequence. Percentage overlap between repertoires was calculated by dividing the number of shared unique clonotypes by the size of the smaller repertoire. Richness of each repertoire was evaluated using RTK rarefaction, the Chao1 estimator, and Recon v2.1 estimates of unobserved clonotypes. Generation probabilities were computed with OLGA for all TCRbeta clonotypes obtained by the gDNA method from a handful of donors. Not all clones reach the TCRdb copy of this immuneACCESS table, which keeps in-frame sequences only. Checked studies attribute under half of the gap to unresolved V genes and leave the rest unexplained. The D gene and trimming were derived from the DNA, and the V and J assignments and clone size from that table. A total of approximately 2.3 million clones appear in this sample, just over 90% of them only once. The ten largest clones capture around 0.4% of the sample.

The CDR3 spans 17 residues, from the cysteine through the phenylalanine. CDR3 DNA is the only sequence kept; it has 51 bases, read in frame from the first base. Looking up the germline V gene (reference sequence) yields CDR1 GTSNPN and CDR2 SVGIG. Trimming costs V 2 bases and J 3 bases, and their ends lie 19 bases apart. Donors were healthy HIV-negative adults with no recently reported acute infections or vaccinations. All donors were Caucasian adults living in Nashville, Tennessee, USA. CD4+ T cells were enriched by magnetic negative selection, after which naive cells were positively selected on CD45RA and the negative fraction was taken as the memory subset. After blood collection by leukapheresis, PBMCs were isolated using Ficoll-Histopaque density gradient centrifugation and then cryopreserved in the vapor phase of liquid nitrogen. Analytical flow cytometry was used to check the purity and quantity of each magnetically sorted T cell population. Each sorted fraction had its genomic DNA isolated and then quantified by UV absorbance on a Nanodrop 2000c.

Sequencing used naive CD4+ T cells from PBMCs. The cell subset or site tag for this specimen amounts to: CD45RA+ positively selected. The sequence is built from TRBV30 and TRBJ1-4; a confident D gene designation cannot be given. This clonotype originated in a man aged 18 to 29 in good health. Some clones in this sample may be carry-over from other donors' samples. The DNA sequence reads TGTGCCTGGAGTTCCCTTTTTGCCCAGGCGGCTAATGAAAAACTGTTTTTT. Its protein product is CAWSSLFAQAANEKLFF.